These 9 T cell receptor beta chains were sequenced from one sample in a study of cytomegalovirus exposure and HLA in healthy donors. The PCR was carried out with 60 Vbeta primers and 13 Jbeta primers. Sequencing was performed with immunoSEQ multiplex PCR; in TCRdb, only in-frame clones are kept and a portion is missing. Across some 130,000 clones, the top ten clones capture roughly 2% of the sample. The specimen was PBMCs. The receptors here all came from a woman aged 60-70 years in good health and CMV-seronegative.

On this clone: The CDR3 end shows no conserved phenylalanine or tryptophan, and so a read error is likely. This rearrangement joins TRBV5-1 to TRBJ2-3; D remains ambiguous. The germline V gene has CDR1 SGHRS and CDR2 YFSETQ. The CDR3 spans 12 residues. The V end lost 1 base, the J end lost 3 bases, and 3 bases lay between the germline ends. CDR3 sequence reads: CASSLNTDTQYL. CDR3 nucleotide sequence: TGCGCCAGCAGCTTGAATACAGATACGCAGTATCTT.

V and J are TRBV28 and TRBJ1-2; 8 bases align to TRBD1. The trim removed 6 bases at V and 4 bases at J, leaving 10 bases unmatched. The CDR3 is 15 amino acids. The germline gives CDR1 MDHEN, CDR2 SYDVKM. Here the CDR3 reads CASSSPGQAPYGYTF. The CDR3 nucleotides are TGTGCCAGCAGCTCCCCGGGACAGGCGCCCTATGGCTACACCTTC.

The chain employs TRBV18 and TRBJ2-7; 9 positions match TRBD1. The CDR3 runs 17 residues. The V gene's germline CDR1 is KGHSH and CDR2 LQKENI. The trim removed 2 bases at V and 3 bases at J, leaving 11 bases unmatched. CDR3 bases: TGTGCCAGCTCACCATCCTACTTGACAGGGGGACACTACGAGCAGTACTTC. It encodes CASSPSYLTGGHYEQYF.

This chain uses TRBV4-1 with TRBJ1-6; 8 bases agree with TRBD1. The germline gives CDR1 MGHRA, CDR2 YSYEKL. J lost 5 bases, V lost 1 base, and 1 base had no gene match. The CDR3 has 15 residues. In DNA, the CDR3 is TGCGCCAGCAGCCAAGTACAGGGGGATAATTCACCCCTCCACTTT. Translation: CASSQVQGDNSPLHF.

The chain joins TRBV19 to TRBJ2-7, with TRBD2 matching 10 bases. The J segment lost 2 bases and the V segment lost 3 bases, leaving 1 base of the junction unmatched. Germline V CDR1 and CDR2: LNHDA, SQIVND (reference sequence). The CDR3 runs 14 residues. The CDR3 loop is CASSILAGAYEQYF. The CDR3 nucleotides are TGTGCCAGTAGTATCCTAGCGGGAGCCTACGAGCAGTACTTC.

The chain couples TRBV21-1 to TRBJ1-1; TRBD1 reflects the table's D call only, with no check against the DNA. TRBV21-1 is tagged as a pseudogene. The CDR3 extends over 19 amino acids. CDR3 nucleotides: TGTGCCAGCAGCAAAGCTTTTAACAGCCTAAGTAGAGAGAACACTGAAGCTTTCTTT. This sequence encodes CASSKAFNSLSRENTEAFF.

The V gene is TRBV10-3, the J gene TRBJ2-7, with TRBD1 matching over 7 bases. Germline-derived CDR1 and CDR2 are ENHRY and SYGVKD. V was pared by 7 bases and J by 3 bases, with 6 bases of the junction left unmatched. This CDR3 has 13 residues. CDR3 sequence (DNA): TGTGCCATCACTCCCGACAGGGTCTACGAGCAGTACTTC. Encoded protein: CAITPDRVYEQYF.

The chain carries TRBV7-9 and TRBJ2-1; perhaps TRBD2 as D (6 bases). CDR3 length: 18 residues. Per germline, CDR1 SEHNR and CDR2 FQNEAQ (reference sequence). Trimming removed 1 base from V and 0 bases from J, with 16 bases in between. For the CDR3, the DNA is TGTGCCAGCAGCTTAGGGGGAGCGGGTAGTAGCTCCTACAATGAGCAGTTCTTC. It is translated as CASSLGGAGSSSYNEQFF.

The gene calls are TRBV19 and TRBJ2-5; TRBD2 matches at 9 bases. V lost 4 bases to trimming and J lost 5 bases; unmatched junction nucleotides: 11. The CDR3 is made up of 16 amino acids. CDR1 is LNHDA and CDR2 is SQIVND in the germline V gene (reference sequence). The CDR3 region is CASSTQWAGGQETQYF. The CDR3 bases are TGTGCCAGTAGTACCCAATGGGCGGGGGGGCAGGAGACCCAGTACTTC. Full variable domain (rest looked up from reference TRBV19 and TRBJ2-5): DGGITQSPKYLFRKEGQNVTLSCEQNLNHDAMYWYRQDPGQGLRLIYYSQIVNDFQKGDIAEGYSVSREKKESFPLTVTSAQKNPTAFYLCASSTQWAGGQETQYFGPGTRLLVL.